The 23 T cell receptor beta chains reported below all come from one sample, sequenced in a study of blood T cells in healthy people across ages. Primed by a sample-barcoded 5' primer and a J-beta primer mix, a second PCR proceeded for roughly 6 to 12 cycles. TCRdb itself ran the 5' RACE reads through MiXCR, one entry per CDR3 protein. Of approximately 770,000 distinct CDR3 sequences listed, 55% to 70% are singletons. Specimen: blood. These receptors all come from a man between 25 and 39 years old in good health.

CDR3 in amino acids: CASRSTIAGAVDTQYF. The DNA of the CDR3 is TGTGCCAGCAGATCGACCATAGCGGGAGCTGTCGATACGCAGTATTTT. V is TRBV6-2 or TRBV6-3 and J is TRBJ2-3, with 9 positions matching TRBD2. J was trimmed by 6 bases and V by 6 bases; bases with no gene match: 13. The CDR3 contains 16 residues. Germline CDR1 reads MNHEY; CDR2 reads SVGEGT.

The chain carries TRBV12-3 or TRBV12-4 and TRBJ2-7; D remains unclear. The V end was cut by 5 bases, the J end by 0 bases, with 17 bases between. CDR3 length equals 16 residues. CDR3 DNA sequence: TGTGCCAGCAGTCCCCGAATAGCCAGGAGCTCCTACGAGCAGTACTTC. Its protein product is CASSPRIARSSYEQYF.

The chain carries TRBV9 and TRBJ2-6, with D possibly TRBD1 on 6 matching bases. Trimming stripped 3 bases from V and 0 bases from J, with 16 bases between. Germline V lookup: CDR1 SGDLS, CDR2 YYNGEE. The CDR3 is 18 residues long. CDR3 residues: CASSDRAQGTSGANVLTF. Written as DNA, the CDR3 is TGTGCCAGCAGCGACAGGGCTCAGGGGACCTCTGGGGCCAACGTCCTGACTTTC.

V usage is TRBV14 and J usage is TRBJ2-7; TRBD1 matches at 8 bases. This CDR3 has 14 residues. The J segment lost 3 bases and the V segment lost 0 bases, leaving 1 base of the junction unmatched. The germline V gene has CDR1 SGHDN and CDR2 FVKESK. CDR3 residues: CASSQEQGGYEQYF. In DNA form, the CDR3 reads TGTGCCAGCAGCCAAGAACAGGGGGGCTACGAGCAGTACTTC.

This clonotype occurred a few times. The V gene is TRBV7-2, the J gene TRBJ2-1; weak D call: TRBD2 (6 bases). This CDR3 is built from 14 residues. Germline V gives CDR1 SGHTA, CDR2 FQGNSA. Trimming removed 2 bases from V and 5 bases from J, with 10 bases in between. As DNA, the CDR3 is TGTGCCAGCAGCTTATTCTGGGGGGACAATGAGCAGTTCTTC. The encoded protein is CASSLFWGDNEQFF.

The rearrangement joins TRBV27 to TRBJ1-4, with a tentative D call TRBD1 (5 bases). Germline assignment: CDR1 MNHEY and CDR2 SMNVEV (reference sequence). V was shortened by 4 bases and J by 8 bases, with 23 bases between the two germline ends. CDR3 size: 17 residues. As DNA, the CDR3 is TGTGCCAGCAGTTCCTACACATCAGGGAGGGAGTGGGAAAAACTGTTTTTT. Translated, it gives CASSSYTSGREWEKLFF.

Only a few counts were recorded for this clonotype. Here the CDR3 DNA reads TGCGCCAGCAGCCCACAGGGGAAGGACTATGGCTACACCTTC. Its protein product is CASSPQGKDYGYTF. V usage is TRBV4-1 and J usage is TRBJ1-2; TRBD1 aligns across 7 bases. Per the germline V gene, CDR1 is MGHRA and CDR2 is YSYEKL. This CDR3 has 14 amino acids. J gave up 3 bases and V 4 bases, and 5 bases lay outside the gene matches.

This clonotype was observed a few times. V usage is TRBV5-1 and J usage is TRBJ2-7; weak D call: TRBD2 (6 bases). Germline V gene sequence: CDR1 SGHRS, CDR2 YFSETQ. CDR3 size: 14 residues. Trimming pared 3 bases from V and 0 bases from J, leaving 10 bases between. The CDR3 protein is CASSSEGSSYEQYF. DNA of the CDR3: TGCGCCAGCAGCTCGGAGGGGAGCTCCTACGAGCAGTACTTC.

The chain employs TRBV2 and TRBJ2-3; TRBD2 agrees at 7 bases. Trimming cost V 8 bases and J 3 bases; bases outside gene matches: 14. CDR3 length equals 16 residues. Germline V gene lookup returns CDR1 SNHLY and CDR2 FYNNEI. The CDR3 here is CASAIQAGSVTDTQYF. Written as DNA, the CDR3 is TGTGCCAGCGCCATTCAAGCGGGGTCGGTAACAGATACGCAGTATTTT. The variable domain in full, with the rest retrieved from reference TRBV2 and TRBJ2-3, is EPEVTQTPSHQVTQMGQEVILRCVPISNHLYFYWYRQILGQKVEFLVSFYNNEISEKSEIFDDQFSVERPDGSNFTLKIRSTKLEDSAMYFCASAIQAGSVTDTQYFGPGTRLTVL.

Worth noting for this clonotype: Its ends do not fully match the called genes, so a read error is possible. This chain links TRBV27 with TRBJ2-1; D gene uncertain. CDR3 length: 12 residues. Germline loops: CDR1 MNHEY, CDR2 SMNVEV (reference sequence). The CDR3 sequence is CASSFGFNGQFF. CDR3 DNA sequence: TGTGCCAGCAGTTTTGGTTTTAATGGGCAGTTCTTC.

The genes are TRBV10-3 and TRBJ1-6; unclear D gene. Germline V gene lookup returns CDR1 ENHRY and CDR2 SYGVKD. The V gene lost 4 bases and the J gene lost 7 bases, with 14 bases spanning the gap. The CDR3 length is 15 residues. This chain's CDR3 is CAISARAYQNSPLHF. In DNA form, the CDR3 reads TGTGCCATCAGTGCCCGGGCATATCAAAATTCACCCCTCCACTTT.

This clonotype was picked up a small number of times. This chain links TRBV2 with TRBJ1-4, with D possibly being TRBD1 (6 bases). CDR1 is SNHLY, CDR2 FYNNEI, per germline. Deletions cut 6 bases from V and 5 bases from J, with 16 bases between. The CDR3 consists of 15 residues. CDR3 DNA sequence: TGTGCCAGCAGCGAATGGGCAGGGGTGAATGAAAAACTGTTTTTT. The encoded protein is CASSEWAGVNEKLFF.

This clonotype was counted a single time. The chain uses TRBV19 and TRBJ2-1; 10 bases are a match to TRBD2. This CDR3 comprises 15 residues. In germline, CDR1 is LNHDA, CDR2 SQIVND (reference sequence). With 5 bases clipped from V and 6 bases from J, the junction kept 7 bases outside the gene matches. CDR3 DNA sequence: TGTGCCAGTAGTGTGGGACTAGCGAGGGGCAATGAGCAGTTCTTC. This sequence encodes CASSVGLARGNEQFF.

This chain joins TRBV25-1 and TRBJ1-2, with a tentative D call TRBD1 (6 bases). Germline V lookup: CDR1 MGHDK, CDR2 SYGVNS. The germline V and J ends were trimmed by 3 bases and 4 bases, with 18 bases remaining between them. CDR3 size: 16 residues. In nucleotides, the CDR3 is TGTGCCAGCAGTGAGGCAGGGGCTACGACTATCTATGGCTACACCTTC. It is translated as CASSEAGATTIYGYTF.

This clonotype was observed many times. This sequence joins TRBV18 and TRBJ2-7, with a possible D match to TRBD1 (5 bases). CDR3 length: 15 amino acids. Trimming cost V 3 bases and J 0 bases, with 12 bases left between them. Per the germline V gene, CDR1 is KGHSH and CDR2 is LQKENI. The CDR3 DNA follows: TGTGCCAGCTCACCCCCCGACAGACGCTCCTACGAGCAGTACTTC. Protein sequence: CASSPPDRRSYEQYF.

The chain couples TRBV6-2 or TRBV6-3 to TRBJ1-1; D might be TRBD1 (5 bases). The CDR3 is made up of 15 amino acids. Germline CDR1 is MNHEY and CDR2 is SVGEGT. V dropped 8 bases and J dropped 3 bases, with 19 bases sitting between them. In DNA form, the CDR3 reads TGTGCCAGCGTCAGGGACGAAGGTGACGACACTGAAGCTTTCTTT. Translated: CASVRDEGDDTEAFF.

This clonotype was counted a single time. This rearrangement joins TRBV6-6 to TRBJ2-7; D uncertain. The CDR3 loop spans 13 amino acids. Germline V gene lookup returns CDR1 MNHNY and CDR2 SVGAGI (reference sequence). The V end was cut by 0 bases, the J end by 5 bases, with 8 bases between. This CDR3 is CASSYSSSHEQYF. The CDR3 nucleotides read TGTGCCAGCAGTTACTCGAGTAGTCACGAGCAGTACTTC.

This chain uses TRBV6-5 with TRBJ2-4; D is ambiguous. The J call is in doubt because the DNA end fits TRBJ2-7 better. This CDR3 is built from 15 residues. Germline CDR1 reads MNHEY; CDR2 reads SVGAGI. This CDR3 reads CASSYSPLDQDEQYF. The CDR3 nucleotides read TGTGCCAGCAGTTACTCTCCGTTGGATCAGGACGAGCAGTACTTC.

The chain employs TRBV6-6 and TRBJ1-2; perhaps TRBD1 as D (5 bases). V shed 4 bases and J shed 2 bases, with 17 bases lying between them. Looked up from germline, CDR1 is MNHNY and CDR2 is SVGAGI (reference sequence). The CDR3 runs 16 residues. CDR3 amino acids: CASSLTEGDSNYGYTF. CDR3 DNA sequence: TGTGCCAGCAGTTTGACAGAGGGCGATTCGAACTATGGCTACACCTTC.

The gene calls are TRBV7-2 and TRBJ2-4, with D unclear. The DNA end favors TRBJ2-7, so the J call may be wrong. In germline, CDR1 is SGHTA, CDR2 FQGNSA. This CDR3 region has 14 residues. The CDR3 sequence: CASSPGVGTYEQYF. The CDR3 DNA reads as TGTGCCAGCAGCCCTGGAGTAGGAACTTACGAGCAGTACTTC.

This clonotype occurred a few times. The J gene is TRBJ2-1, the V gene TRBV9; D not certain. Germline CDR1 is SGDLS and CDR2 is YYNGEE. V was shortened by 0 bases and J by 7 bases, with 5 bases between the two germline ends. The CDR3 consists of 12 residues. CDR3 nucleotide sequence: TGTGCCAGCAGCGTAGACGCAAATGAGCAGTTCTTC. As protein: CASSVDANEQFF. The entire variable domain, with the rest obtained from reference TRBV9 and TRBJ2-1, is as follows: DSGVTQTPKHLITATGQRVTLRCSPRSGDLSVYWYQQSLDQGLQFLIQYYNGEERAKGNILERFSAQQFPDLHSELNLSSLELGDSALYFCASSVDANEQFFGPGTRLTVL.

The chain links TRBV7-9 to TRBJ2-2, with D possibly being TRBD1 or TRBD2 (6 bases each). Germline lookup yields CDR1 SEHNR and CDR2 FQNEAQ (reference sequence). The CDR3 length is 15 residues. V lost 6 bases and J lost 5, with 16 bases in between. CDR3 sequence reads: CASRETGAKTGELFF. The CDR3 nucleotides read TGTGCCAGCAGAGAGACGGGGGCTAAGACCGGGGAGCTGTTTTTT.

CDR3 sequence (DNA): TGTGCCAGCAGAACCCCCTCGGGGGCCTACAATGAGCAGTTCTTC. It specifies CASRTPSGAYNEQFF. The J gene is TRBJ2-1, the V gene TRBV14, with TRBD2 as a possible D gene (6 bases). The V gene's germline CDR1 is SGHDN and CDR2 FVKESK. V was trimmed by 6 bases and J by 2 bases, leaving 14 bases between them. The CDR3 length is 15 residues.